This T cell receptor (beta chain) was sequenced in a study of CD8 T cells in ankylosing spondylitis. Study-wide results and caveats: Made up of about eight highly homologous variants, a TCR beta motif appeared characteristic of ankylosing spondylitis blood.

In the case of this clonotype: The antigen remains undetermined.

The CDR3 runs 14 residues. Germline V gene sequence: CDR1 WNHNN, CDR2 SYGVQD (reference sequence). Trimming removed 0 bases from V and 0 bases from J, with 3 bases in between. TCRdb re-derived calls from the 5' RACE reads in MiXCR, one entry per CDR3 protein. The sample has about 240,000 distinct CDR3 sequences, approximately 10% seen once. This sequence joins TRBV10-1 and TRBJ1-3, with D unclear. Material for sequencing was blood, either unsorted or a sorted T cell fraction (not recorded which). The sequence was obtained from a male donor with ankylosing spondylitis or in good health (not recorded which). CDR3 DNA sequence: TGCGCCAGCAGTGAGTCGAGCTCTGGAAACACCATATATTTT. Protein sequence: CASSESSSGNTIYF.